Following are 18 T cell receptor beta chains from one sample sequenced in a study of blood T cell repertoires in COVID-19. The table came from immunoSEQ multiplex PCR; TCRdb's copy has only in-frame clones and leaves some out. In the table there are a few hundred thousand clones, under 90% of which are singletons. Sequences were obtained from peripheral blood. These receptors were taken from a woman aged 60-75 years who had recovered from COVID-19.

V and J are TRBV7-3 and TRBJ2-7; the match to TRBD2 covers 8 bases. Germline CDR1 reads SGHTA; CDR2 reads FQGTGA. V lost 5 bases and J lost 3; bases outside the gene matches: 9. This CDR3 has 15 amino acids. CDR3 region: CASSIFAGTSYEQYF. CDR3 coding DNA: TGTGCCAGCAGCATCTTCGCCGGGACTAGCTACGAGCAGTACTTC.

The genes are TRBV6-5 and TRBJ1-2, with a possible D match to TRBD1 (5 bases). The CDR3 has 14 residues. The germline V gene has CDR1 MNHEY and CDR2 SVGAGI. The V gene lost 0 bases and the J gene lost 4 bases, with 9 bases spanning the gap. DNA of the CDR3: TGTGCCAGCAGTTACTCGGGCGGGACCTATGGCTACACCTTC. Translated: CASSYSGGTYGYTF.

This clone was seen once. This chain uses TRBV13 with TRBJ2-7; 9 positions match TRBD2. Losses at the gene ends were 7 bases for V and 3 bases for J; bases not matched to a gene: 4. This CDR3 spans 13 amino acids. Looked up from germline, CDR1 is PRHDT and CDR2 is FYEKMQ (reference sequence). The CDR3 spells CASTAGGGYEQYF. CDR3 DNA sequence: TGTGCCAGCACTGCGGGGGGGGGCTACGAGCAGTACTTC. Supplemented by reference TRBV13 and TRBJ2-7, the full variable domain reads AAGVIQSPRHLIKEKRETATLKCYPIPRHDTVYWYQQGPGQDPQFLISFYEKMQSDKGSIPDRFSAQQFSDYHSELNMSSLELGDSALYFCASTAGGGYEQYFGPGTRLTVT.

Here the CDR3 DNA reads TGTGCCAGCAGCCGGCGGACAGGGGGTGATTCTGGCTACACCTTC. Protein sequence: CASSRRTGGDSGYTF. The V and J genes are TRBV11-2 and TRBJ1-2, with 10 bases aligning to TRBD1. The ends lost 5 bases at V and 7 bases at J; junction bases unmatched: 10. The V gene's germline CDR1 is SGHAT and CDR2 FQNNGV. The CDR3 has 15 amino acids.

The chain employs TRBV5-1 and TRBJ1-6; TRBD1 matches at 7 bases. The V segment lost 0 bases and the J segment 9 bases; nucleotides outside the gene matches: 3. CDR1 is SGHRS and CDR2 is YFSETQ in the germline V gene. CDR3 size: 14 residues. This chain's CDR3 is CASSLVSGGSPLHF. In DNA, the CDR3 is TGCGCCAGCAGCTTGGTGTCAGGGGGTTCACCCCTCCACTTT.

V is TRBV19 and J is TRBJ2-7, with D possibly TRBD2 on 6 matching bases. This CDR3 has 17 residues. With 3 bases removed from V and 4 bases from J, the gap between germline ends came to 22 bases. Germline lookup yields CDR1 LNHDA and CDR2 SQIVND (reference sequence). Here the CDR3 reads CASSMKYGGPQLYEQYF. CDR3 bases: TGTGCCAGTAGTATGAAATACGGGGGACCTCAATTATACGAGCAGTACTTC.

V is TRBV18 and J is TRBJ1-1; 7 nucleotides align to TRBD1. The V gene's germline CDR1 is KGHSH and CDR2 LQKENI. This CDR3 is built from 12 residues. V lost 0 bases and J lost 13; bases outside the gene matches: 5. CDR3 coding DNA: TGTGCCAGCTCACCACCCGACAGGGTGGTTTTCTTT. Encoded protein: CASSPPDRVVFF.

V and J are TRBV4-1 and TRBJ2-5, with D possibly being TRBD1 (6 bases). The germline V and J ends were trimmed by 1 base and 4 bases, with 19 bases remaining between them. Per the germline V gene, CDR1 is MGHRA and CDR2 is YSYEKL. This CDR3 spans 17 amino acids. DNA of the CDR3: TGCGCCAGCAGCCAAGGCTCTTCCTCAGGGGAAGGAGAGACCCAGTACTTC. Protein: CASSQGSSSGEGETQYF.

The rearrangement uses TRBV15 and TRBJ2-5, with no clear D. The length of the CDR3 is 14 residues. Trimming took off 3 bases at V and 3 bases at J, with 11 bases between the two ends. CDR1 is LNHNV and CDR2 is YYDKDF in the germline V gene (reference sequence). CDR3 protein: CATSSLDEEETQYF. As DNA, the CDR3 is TGTGCCACCAGCAGCCTAGACGAGGAAGAGACCCAGTACTTC.

The V and J genes are TRBV5-1 and TRBJ2-3; possible D gene TRBD2, 6 bases. The CDR3 length is 17 residues. The V end lost 0 bases, the J end lost 0 bases, and 14 bases lay between the germline ends. CDR1 SGHRS and CDR2 YFSETQ come from the germline V gene. The CDR3 DNA is TGCGCCAGCAGCTTGGCACTGACGGGGACTAGCACAGATACGCAGTATTTT. It codes for CASSLALTGTSTDTQYF.

The count of this clone is one. The V gene is TRBV4-3, the J gene TRBJ2-5, with D unresolved. The CDR3 consists of 14 residues. With 1 base removed from V and 3 bases from J, the gap between germline ends came to 9 bases. Germline CDR1 is LGHNA and CDR2 is YSLEER. The CDR3 loop reads CASSQGLNEETQYF. The DNA for the CDR3 is TGCGCCAGCAGCCAAGGACTTAATGAAGAGACCCAGTACTTC.

The chain combines TRBV27 with TRBJ2-5; maybe TRBD2 (5 bases). Germline V gene lookup returns CDR1 MNHEY and CDR2 SMNVEV (reference sequence). The CDR3 runs 11 residues. Trimming took off 6 bases at V and 5 bases at J, with 7 bases between the two ends. CDR3 coding DNA: TGTGCCAGCAGCGGCGGGGAGACCCAGTACTTC. Its protein product is CASSGGETQYF.

V usage is TRBV19 and J usage is TRBJ1-2; 7 nucleotides match TRBD1. The CDR3 spans 14 residues. Germline-derived CDR1 and CDR2 are LNHDA and SQIVND (reference sequence). V gave up 5 bases and J gave up 4 bases; unmatched junction bases: 7. The CDR3 reads CASSLRGQSYGYTF. Here the CDR3 DNA reads TGTGCCAGTAGTCTGAGGGGGCAAAGCTATGGCTACACCTTC.

In its sample, this clone was seen a few times. This sequence joins TRBV29-1 and TRBJ2-3, with 10 positions matching TRBD1. Germline V gives CDR1 SQVTM, CDR2 ANQGSEA. The CDR3 is 13 amino acids. V was pared by 6 bases and J by 3 bases, with 3 bases of the junction left unmatched. CDR3 in DNA: TGCAGCGTGACAGGGGGCATAACAGATACGCAGTATTTT. Its protein is CSVTGGITDTQYF.

The V gene is TRBV12-3 or TRBV12-4, the J gene TRBJ2-2; D is uncertain. V lost 7 bases, J lost 11 bases, and 5 bases lay in between. The length of the CDR3 is 9 residues. CDR3: CASTPELFF. DNA for the CDR3: TGTGCCAGCACCCCTGAGCTGTTTTTT.

The chain couples TRBV6-1 to TRBJ1-5; the D gene is possibly TRBD1 (6 bases). CDR1 is MNHNS and CDR2 is SASEGT in the germline V gene. The length of the CDR3 is 15 residues. Trimming removed 2 bases at V and 7 bases at J, with 15 bases between. The CDR3 coding sequence is TGTGCCAGCAGTGAACTCGACAACAGGGTGCAGCCCCAGCATTTT. It yields the protein CASSELDNRVQPQHF.

This chain uses TRBV6-2 or TRBV6-3 with TRBJ2-7; D is ambiguous. CDR1 is MNHEY and CDR2 is SVGEGT in the germline V gene. There are 14 residues in the CDR3. V lost 5 bases and J lost 3, with 14 bases in between. This CDR3 is CASSPRLEVYEQYF. CDR3 bases: TGTGCCAGCAGTCCCCGGCTAGAGGTCTACGAGCAGTACTTC.

The CDR3 DNA follows: TGTGCCAGCACCTTCGAGGGAACCGGGGAGCTGTTTTTT. This codes for CASTFEGTGELFF. The rearrangement links TRBV3-1 (or the pseudogene TRBV3-2) to TRBJ2-2; maybe TRBD2 (5 bases). The CDR3 length is 13 residues. Germline CDR1 reads LGHDT; CDR2 reads YNNKEL (reference sequence). Trimming shortened V by 7 bases and J by 5 bases, and 11 bases separated the two germline ends.